A single sample is the source of the 7 T cell receptor beta chains below, sequenced in a study of blood T cell repertoires in COVID-19. Method: immunoSEQ multiplex PCR; TCRdb's copy keeps in-frame clones and lacks some. The data contain under 350,000 clones, 70% to 90% of them singletons. Sequences were obtained from peripheral blood. The source is a woman in her 70s with acute or convalescent COVID-19.

The chain employs TRBV5-1 and TRBJ1-2; D is perhaps TRBD1 (6 bases). Germline values: CDR1 SGHRS, CDR2 YFSETQ. The V gene lost 3 bases and the J gene lost 3 bases, with 15 bases spanning the gap. The CDR3 spans 15 residues. The CDR3: CASSSAPGVYYGYTF. CDR3 DNA: TGCGCCAGCAGCTCGGCGCCAGGGGTGTACTATGGCTACACCTTC. Complete variable domain (other parts from reference TRBV5-1 and TRBJ1-2): KAGVTQTPRYLIKTRGQQVTLSCSPISGHRSVSWYQQTPGQGLQFLFEYFSETQRNKGNFPGRFSGRQFSNSRSEMNVSTLELGDSALYLCASSSAPGVYYGYTFGSGTRLTVV.

The J gene is TRBJ1-5, the V gene TRBV30; unclear D gene. The CDR3 spans 15 residues. The germline CDR1 and CDR2 sequences are GTSNPN and SVGIG (reference sequence). Between the trimmed V and J ends, which lost 6 bases and 5 bases, there was a span of 20 bases. The CDR3 is CACSSTPGGYQPQHF. Here the CDR3 DNA reads TGTGCCTGTTCATCAACCCCCGGCGGGTATCAGCCCCAGCATTTT.

Remarks on this clone: A junction boundary mismatches the germline segment, possibly from a read error. V and J are TRBV19 and TRBJ1-5, with D tentatively TRBD1 (5 bases). The germline gives CDR1 LNHDA, CDR2 SQIVND (reference sequence). The CDR3 is 14 residues long. The CDR3, as DNA: TGTGCCAGCAGTACCGACAGCCGATGGGCGCCCCAGCATTTT. This gives the protein CASSTDSRWAPQHF.

This chain connects TRBV19 to TRBJ1-5; TRBD1 matches at 9 bases. V was pared by 6 bases and J by 7 bases, with 10 bases of the junction left unmatched. This CDR3 has 15 amino acids. Germline V gives CDR1 LNHDA, CDR2 SQIVND (reference sequence). Here the CDR3 reads CASRPTGGGRQPQHF. The CDR3 region has the DNA TGTGCCAGTAGGCCGACAGGGGGAGGGAGGCAGCCCCAGCATTTT. The full variable domain, completed using reference TRBV19 and TRBJ1-5, is DGGITQSPKYLFRKEGQNVTLSCEQNLNHDAMYWYRQDPGQGLRLIYYSQIVNDFQKGDIAEGYSVSREKKESFPLTVTSAQKNPTAFYLCASRPTGGGRQPQHFGDGTRLSIL.

The chain couples TRBV10-1 to TRBJ1-6; 8 nucleotides align to TRBD1. CDR1 WNHNN and CDR2 SYGVQD come from the germline V gene (reference sequence). V shed 6 bases and J 5 bases; nucleotides not matched to a gene: 6. The CDR3 covers 15 residues. The CDR3 DNA sequence: TGCGCCAGCAGCGATCAGGGGGCGGATAATTCACCCCTCCACTTT. Amino acids: CASSDQGADNSPLHF.

This chain links TRBV2 with TRBJ1-2; D not certain. Germline CDR1 is SNHLY and CDR2 is FYNNEI. Trimming cost V 8 bases and J 1 base, with 8 bases left between them. The CDR3 runs to 12 residues. The CDR3 loop reads CASVQVNYGYTF. Written as DNA, the CDR3 is TGTGCCAGCGTCCAGGTTAACTATGGCTACACCTTC.

This clone has more than one count but fewer than ten. J is TRBJ1-2 and V is TRBV19; no reliable D call. The CDR3 contains 12 residues. CDR1 and CDR2 from the germline V gene are LNHDA and SQIVND (reference sequence). The V end lost 7 bases, the J end lost 8 bases, and 14 bases lay between the germline ends. Here the CDR3 DNA reads TGTGCCAGTAACTCCGAGGGCTTCGGCTACACCTTC. It translates to CASNSEGFGYTF.